These T cell receptor beta chains were read from a single sample in a study of T cells in Graves' hyperthyroidism and ophthalmopathy. Using its own MiXCR run on the multiplex PCR reads, TCRdb lists one record per CDR3 protein. This table has about 600,000 distinct CDR3 sequences, more than 15% appearing once. Material: blood. Receptors were obtained from a woman aged 40 to 50 with Graves' ophthalmopathy. Each CDR3 is given with its conserved first and last residue. A D gene is named only where the DNA matches it firmly. Clone size is not always given. Where it is, it says once, few, many or a class for expanded clones.

-,TRBV27,many,TRBJ2-1,TGTGCCAGCAGTTTATCGAGGTGGGCCTACAATGAGCAGTTCTTC,CASSLSRWAYNEQFF
TRBD1,TRBV12-3/TRBV12-4,many,TRBJ1-5,TGTGCCAGCAGTTTTCAGGGGGGTAGCAATCAGCCCCAGCATTTT,CASSFQGGSNQPQHF
-,TRBV6-9,-,TRBJ2-7,TGTGCCAGCAGTTACGGAGGGGTTTATGGCTCCTACGAGCAGTACTTC,CASSYGGVYGSYEQYF
-,TRBV2,-,TRBJ2-3,TGTGCCAGCAGAGGATCGGGAGTCCCCACAGATACGCAGTATTTT,CASRGSGVPTDTQYF
-,TRBV5-5,few,TRBJ1-5,TGTGCCAGCAGCTTGGAGGACCATAGCAATCAGCCCCAGCATTTT,CASSLEDHSNQPQHF
-,TRBV19,-,TRBJ1-6,TGTGCCAGTAGTATCGGATTCAATTCACCCCTCCACTTT,CASSIGFNSPLHF
TRBD2,TRBV11-2,many,TRBJ2-1,TGTGCCAGCAGCGTTAGTAGGAGGAGCGGGGGCGCCTACAATGAGCAGTTCTTC,CASSVSRRSGGAYNEQFF
TRBD2,TRBV12-3/TRBV12-4,-,TRBJ2-5,TGTGCCAGCAGCCGACCAGCGGGGGGGCAAGAGACCCAGTACTTC,CASSRPAGGQETQYF
-,TRBV20-1,few,TRBJ1-2,TGCAGTGCTAATCGTTCGGGCAGAACTAACTATGGCTACACCTTC,CSANRSGRTNYGYTF
-,TRBV11-2,many,TRBJ1-2,TGTGCCAGCAGCGCCCAGGGTTTCGGGGCTGGCTACACCTTC,CASSAQGFGAGYTF
-,TRBV3-1,many,TRBJ1-1,TGTGCCAGCAGCCGGGCACTGGGGGGAATGAACACTGAAGCTTTCTTT,CASSRALGGMNTEAFF
-,TRBV12-5,many,TRBJ2-7,TGTGCTAGTGCAAGCGAGGGCACCTGGGACGAGCAGTACTTC,CASASEGTWDEQYF
TRBD1,TRBV30,many,TRBJ2-1,TGTGCCTGGAGTCCGACAGGGTGGGGGAATGAGCAGTTCTTC,CAWSPTGWGNEQFF
-,TRBV2,-,TRBJ2-2,TGTGCCAGCAGAGTTGGGCCTTCCCGTGGAAGCTGGGGGGAGCTGTTTTTT,CASRVGPSRGSWGELFF
-,TRBV13,few,TRBJ1-1,TGTGCCAGCAGCTTAAGGTATTCGGGGAACACTGAAGCTTTCTTT,CASSLRYSGNTEAFF
TRBD1,TRBV2,-,TRBJ2-5,TGTGCCAGCAGTGAAGGGTGGAACAGGGGTGGAGAGACCCAGTACTTC,CASSEGWNRGGETQYF
TRBD1,TRBV12-5,many,TRBJ1-5,TGTGCTAGTGGTTCGACGGGGGACAGGGACTATAGCAATCAGCCCCAGCATTTT,CASGSTGDRDYSNQPQHF
-,TRBV28,many,TRBJ2-1,TGTGCCAGCAGTTTATACACCCTATTTGGTAGTTCTAATGAGCAGTTCTTC,CASSLYTLFGSSNEQFF
-,TRBV2,few,TRBJ1-4,TGTGCCAGCAGTGATTCGGGCAGGGGAGGATCGGAAAAACTGTTTTTT,CASSDSGRGGSEKLFF
-,TRBV2,many,TRBJ2-3,TGTGCCAGCAGTGAAACGTGGAGAGGAGATACGCAGTATTTT,CASSETWRGDTQYF
-,TRBV7-9,few,TRBJ1-1,TGTGCCAGCAGCTTAGCAGGGAAGCACACTGAAGCTTTCTTT,CASSLAGKHTEAFF
TRBD1,TRBV28,many,TRBJ1-5,TGTGCCAGCCGGCGACAGGGCCTTTATAGCAATCAGCCCCAGCATTTT,CASRRQGLYSNQPQHF
-,TRBV7-2,few,TRBJ2-5,TGTGCCAGCAGCTCCGGGGCCCCGGCGGATGAGACCCAGTACTTC,CASSSGAPADETQYF
-,TRBV27,-,TRBJ2-5,TGTGCCAGCTCAGCTGACTTCCGGGCCCGAGGGACCCAGTACTTC,CASSADFRARGTQYF
TRBD1,TRBV2,many,TRBJ1-1,TGTGCCAGCAGTGCAGGGACAGCAATGAACACTGAAGCTTTCTTT,CASSAGTAMNTEAFF
TRBD2,TRBV6-1,few,TRBJ2-3,TGTGCCAGCAGTGAAGGAAGGTTTCTAGCGGGAAATACGCAGTATTTT,CASSEGRFLAGNTQYF
-,TRBV6-5,once,TRBJ1-3,TGTGCCCAAGCAGTTACAGGCAACACCATATATTTT,CAQAVTGNTIYF
-,TRBV5-1,few,TRBJ2-5,TGCGCCAGCAGCCAGGATAAACAAGAGACCCAGTACTTC,CASSQDKQETQYF
-,TRBV10-3,-,TRBJ2-5,TGTGCCCCCAAACGGGCATCTGAGTACTTC,CAPKRASEYF
TRBD2,TRBV6-6,many,TRBJ2-2,TGTGCCAGCAGTTACTCGAGCGGGGGGCCTAACACCGGGGAGCTGTTTTTT,CASSYSSGGPNTGELFF
-,TRBV24-1,few,TRBJ2-1,TGTGCCACCAGTGCCGGAGTTACCTTTGCCAATGAGCAGTTCTTC,CATSAGVTFANEQFF
TRBD1,TRBV20-1,many,TRBJ1-1,TGCAGTGCTAGAGAAGGGACAGGAGAAGCTTTCTTT,CSAREGTGEAFF
-,TRBV15,few,TRBJ1-6,TGTGCCACCAGCAGAGATACAGGGAATTCACCCCTCCACTTT,CATSRDTGNSPLHF
-,TRBV14,many,TRBJ2-7,TGTGCCAGCAGCCAAGGACTGAACTCCTACGAGCAGTACTTC,CASSQGLNSYEQYF
TRBD1,TRBV5-1,many,TRBJ2-7,TGCGCCAGCAGCTTGGTGGCAGGGGGTGCCTACGAGCAGTACTTC,CASSLVAGGAYEQYF
-,TRBV20-1,-,TRBJ2-7,TGCAGTGCTAGAACTCCATCCCTGGGCGAGCAGTACTTC,CSARTPSLGEQYF
TRBD1,TRBV30,many,TRBJ1-2,TGTGCCTGGAGAAGGGACAGAGGCTACACCTTC,CAWRRDRGYTF
-,TRBV7-9,many,TRBJ2-1,TGTGCCAGCAGCTTAGAGAGACCAGAAAACAATGAGCAGTTCTTC,CASSLERPENNEQFF
-,TRBV10-3,few,TRBJ1-5,TGTGCCATCAGTTCCGGGGCTTATAGCAATCAGCCCCAGCATTTT,CAISSGAYSNQPQHF
-,TRBV2,many,TRBJ2-7,TGTGCCAGCAACGGCCCGGTCTACGAGCAGTACTTC,CASNGPVYEQYF
-,TRBV2,many,TRBJ2-3,TGTGCCAGCAGTGAAGAAAGCACAGATACGCAGTATTTT,CASSEESTDTQYF
-,TRBV11-2,-,TRBJ2-3,TGTGCCAGCAGGGCAGACAACAAGGCAGATACGCAGTATTTT,CASRADNKADTQYF
TRBD2,TRBV7-2,many,TRBJ2-2,TGTGCCAGCAGCGCCTCGACTAGCGGGTTTAACACCGGGGAGCTGTTTTTT,CASSASTSGFNTGELFF
TRBD1,TRBV5-1,many,TRBJ1-2,TGCGCCAGCAGCCCAACGGACAGGGACTATGGCTACACCTTC,CASSPTDRDYGYTF
-,TRBV30,many,TRBJ1-1,TGTGCCTGGAGTCGTGGGGGTCCTGGGTGGAACACTGAAGCTTTCTTT,CAWSRGGPGWNTEAFF
-,TRBV5-5,-,TRBJ1-5,TGTGCCAGCAGCTTATCTGGGTATCAGCCCCAGCATTTT,CASSLSGYQPQHF
-,TRBV19,-,TRBJ2-5,TGTGCCAGTAGTCCCATCCTGACCCCGGGGAAGGAGACCCAGTACTTC,CASSPILTPGKETQYF
TRBD1,TRBV7-9,few,TRBJ2-1,TGTGCCAGCAGCTTCCAGCCCGGGACAGGTTCAACCTACAATGAGCAGTTCTTC,CASSFQPGTGSTYNEQFF
TRBD1,TRBV2,many,TRBJ1-5,TGTGCCAGCAGTGAAGAAGGAGGGGGCGGCAATCAGCCCCAGCATTTT,CASSEEGGGGNQPQHF
-,TRBV2,many,TRBJ2-3,TGTGCCAGCAGTTTGCAAATAGATACGCAGTATTTT,CASSLQIDTQYF